This entry concerns a single TCR beta chain. The antigen remains unidentified. Assay: immunoSEQ multiplex PCR; the TCRdb copy retains only in-frame clones and omits some. This table has about 120,000 clones, approximately 92% appearing once. This record belongs to a study of T cell responses to AZD1222 COVID-19 vaccine. Turning to the study itself: Pooling of second doses given at about 4 or about 12 weeks was done. Overall study findings and caveats: Regions left unmutated in variants are reportedly the target of nearly half of spike-specific TCRs. Spike-specific TCR breadth and depth went up after people got two AZD1222 doses. White British people made up most donors, females outnumbered males, and clonal diversity was possibly underestimated.

The CDR3 spans 18 residues. Germline CDR1 SGHTA, CDR2 FQGNSA. The V and J ends lost 2 bases and 4 bases respectively, with 24 bases between them. This chain uses TRBV7-2 with TRBJ2-7, with D possibly matching TRBD1 (6 bases). The receptor was isolated from an adult in good health. Sequenced here: peripheral blood, sampled on day 0 of AZD1222 vaccination. CDR3 DNA sequence: TGTGCCAGCAGCTTACCCATACCAGGGGATTCTGGGGCGTACGAGCAGTACTTC. Its protein product is CASSLPIPGDSGAYEQYF.